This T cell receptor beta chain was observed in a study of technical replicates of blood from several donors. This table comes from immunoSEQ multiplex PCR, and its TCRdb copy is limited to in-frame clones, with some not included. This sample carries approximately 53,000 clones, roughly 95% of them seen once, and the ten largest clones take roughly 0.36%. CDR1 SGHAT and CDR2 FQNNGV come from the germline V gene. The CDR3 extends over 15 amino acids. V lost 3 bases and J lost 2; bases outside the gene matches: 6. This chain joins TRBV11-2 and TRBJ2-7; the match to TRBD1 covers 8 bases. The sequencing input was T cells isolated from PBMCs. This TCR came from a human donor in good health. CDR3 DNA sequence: TGTGCCAGCAGCTTTTTGCCAGGGGGCACCTACGAGCAGTACTTC. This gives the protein CASSFLPGGTYEQYF.